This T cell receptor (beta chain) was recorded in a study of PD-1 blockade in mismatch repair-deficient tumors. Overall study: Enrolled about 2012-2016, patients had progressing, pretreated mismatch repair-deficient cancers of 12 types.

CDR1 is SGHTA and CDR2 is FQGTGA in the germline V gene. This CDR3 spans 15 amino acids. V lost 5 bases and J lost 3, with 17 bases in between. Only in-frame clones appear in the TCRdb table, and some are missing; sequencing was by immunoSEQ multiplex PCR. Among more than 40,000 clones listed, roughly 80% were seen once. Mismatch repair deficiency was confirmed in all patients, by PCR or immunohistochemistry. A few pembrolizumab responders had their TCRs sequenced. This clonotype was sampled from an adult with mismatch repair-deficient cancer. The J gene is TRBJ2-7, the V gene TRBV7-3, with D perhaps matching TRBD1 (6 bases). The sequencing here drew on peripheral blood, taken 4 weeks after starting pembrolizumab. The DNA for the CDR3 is TGTGCCAGCAGCCTCGGAGCAGGGGTATTCTACGAGCAGTACTTC. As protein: CASSLGAGVFYEQYF.